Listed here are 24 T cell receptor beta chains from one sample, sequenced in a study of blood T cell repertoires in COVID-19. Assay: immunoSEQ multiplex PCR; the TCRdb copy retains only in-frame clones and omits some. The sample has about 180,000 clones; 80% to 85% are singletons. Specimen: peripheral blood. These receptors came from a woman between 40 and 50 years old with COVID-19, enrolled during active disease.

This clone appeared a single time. CDR3 in amino acids: CASSRTGIEQYF. The DNA for the CDR3 is TGTGCCAGTAGTAGGACAGGGATCGAGCAGTACTTC. This sequence joins TRBV19 and TRBJ2-7; 8 bases fit TRBD1. V lost 4 bases, J lost 6 bases, and 2 bases stayed unmatched. Looked up from germline, CDR1 is LNHDA and CDR2 is SQIVND (reference sequence). CDR3 size: 12 residues.

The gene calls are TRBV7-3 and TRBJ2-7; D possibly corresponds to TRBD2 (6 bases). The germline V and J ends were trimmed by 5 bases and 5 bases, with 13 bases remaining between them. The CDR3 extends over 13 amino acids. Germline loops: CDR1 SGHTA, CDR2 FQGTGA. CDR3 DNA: TGTGCCAGCAGCCCCCGGGAGTCGGACGAGCAGTACTTC. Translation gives CASSPRESDEQYF.

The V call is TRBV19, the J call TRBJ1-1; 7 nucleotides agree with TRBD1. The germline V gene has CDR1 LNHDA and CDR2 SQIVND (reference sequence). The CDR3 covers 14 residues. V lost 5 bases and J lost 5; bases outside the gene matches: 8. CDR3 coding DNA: TGTGCCAGTAGTTACACAGGGGTGGGGACTGAAGCTTTCTTT. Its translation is CASSYTGVGTEAFF.

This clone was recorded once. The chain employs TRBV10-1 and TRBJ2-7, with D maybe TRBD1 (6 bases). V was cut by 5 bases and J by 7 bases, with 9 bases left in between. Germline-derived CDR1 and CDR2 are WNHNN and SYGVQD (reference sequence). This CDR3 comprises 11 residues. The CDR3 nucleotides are TGCGCCAGCAGTTTTCAGGGGGAGCAGTACTTC. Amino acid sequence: CASSFQGEQYF.

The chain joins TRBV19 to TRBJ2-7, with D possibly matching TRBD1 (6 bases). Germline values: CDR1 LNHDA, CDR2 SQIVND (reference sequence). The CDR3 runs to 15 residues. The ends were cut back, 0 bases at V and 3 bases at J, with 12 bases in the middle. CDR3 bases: TGTGCCAGTAGTATAGAGAGCAGGGGTTACTACGAGCAGTACTTC. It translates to CASSIESRGYYEQYF.

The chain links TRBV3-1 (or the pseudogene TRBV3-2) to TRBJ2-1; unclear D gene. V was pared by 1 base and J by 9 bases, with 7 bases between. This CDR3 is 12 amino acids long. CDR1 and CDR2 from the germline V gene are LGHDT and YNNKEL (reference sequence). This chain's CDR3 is CASSQVAPEQFF. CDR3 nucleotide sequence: TGTGCCAGCAGCCAAGTGGCTCCTGAGCAGTTCTTC.

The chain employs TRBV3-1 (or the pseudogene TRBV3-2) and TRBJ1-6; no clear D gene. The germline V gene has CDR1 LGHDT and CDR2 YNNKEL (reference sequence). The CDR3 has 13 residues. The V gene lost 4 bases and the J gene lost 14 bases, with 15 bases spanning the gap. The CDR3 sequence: CASSLVRRRTLHF. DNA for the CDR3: TGTGCCAGCAGCCTGGTGAGACGGCGGACCCTCCACTTT.

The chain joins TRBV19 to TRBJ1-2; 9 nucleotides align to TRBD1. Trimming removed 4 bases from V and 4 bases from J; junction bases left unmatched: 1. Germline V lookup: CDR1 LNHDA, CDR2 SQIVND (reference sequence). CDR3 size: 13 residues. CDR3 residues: CASSTQGAYGYTF. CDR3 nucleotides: TGTGCCAGTAGTACACAGGGGGCCTATGGCTACACCTTC.

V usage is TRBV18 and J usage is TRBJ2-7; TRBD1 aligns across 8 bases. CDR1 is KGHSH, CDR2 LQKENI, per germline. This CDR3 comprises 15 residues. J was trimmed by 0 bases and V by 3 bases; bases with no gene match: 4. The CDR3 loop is CASSPWDRSSYEQYF. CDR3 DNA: TGTGCCAGCTCACCCTGGGACAGGAGCTCCTACGAGCAGTACTTC. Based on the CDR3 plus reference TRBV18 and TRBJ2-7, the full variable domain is NAGVMQNPRHLVRRRGQEARLRCSPMKGHSHVYWYRQLPEEGLKFMVYLQKENIIDESGMPKERFSAEFPKEGPSILRIQQVVRGDSAAYFCASSPWDRSSYEQYFGPGTRLTVT.

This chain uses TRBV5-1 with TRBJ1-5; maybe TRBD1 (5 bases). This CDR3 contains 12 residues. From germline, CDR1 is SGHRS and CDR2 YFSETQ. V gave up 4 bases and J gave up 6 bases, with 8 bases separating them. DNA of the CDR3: TGCGCCAGCAGCCAGGGAGGTCAGCCCCAGCATTTT. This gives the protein CASSQGGQPQHF. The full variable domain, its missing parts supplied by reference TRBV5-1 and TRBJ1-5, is KAGVTQTPRYLIKTRGQQVTLSCSPISGHRSVSWYQQTPGQGLQFLFEYFSETQRNKGNFPGRFSGRQFSNSRSEMNVSTLELGDSALYLCASSQGGQPQHFGDGTRLSIL.

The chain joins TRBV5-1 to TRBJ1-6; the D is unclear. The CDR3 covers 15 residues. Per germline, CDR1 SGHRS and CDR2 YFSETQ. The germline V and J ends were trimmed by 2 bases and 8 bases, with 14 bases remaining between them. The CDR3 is CASSLMEAADSPLHF. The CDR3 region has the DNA TGCGCCAGCAGCTTAATGGAAGCGGCGGATTCACCCCTCCACTTT.

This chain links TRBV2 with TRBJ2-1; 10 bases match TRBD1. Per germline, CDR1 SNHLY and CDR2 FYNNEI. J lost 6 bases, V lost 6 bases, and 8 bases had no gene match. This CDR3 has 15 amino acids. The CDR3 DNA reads TGTGCCAGCAGAGGGACAGGGGTCGAACTCAATGAGCAGTTCTTC. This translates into CASRGTGVELNEQFF. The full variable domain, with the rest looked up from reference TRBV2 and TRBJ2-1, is EPEVTQTPSHQVTQMGQEVILRCVPISNHLYFYWYRQILGQKVEFLVSFYNNEISEKSEIFDDQFSVERPDGSNFTLKIRSTKLEDSAMYFCASRGTGVELNEQFFGPGTRLTVL.

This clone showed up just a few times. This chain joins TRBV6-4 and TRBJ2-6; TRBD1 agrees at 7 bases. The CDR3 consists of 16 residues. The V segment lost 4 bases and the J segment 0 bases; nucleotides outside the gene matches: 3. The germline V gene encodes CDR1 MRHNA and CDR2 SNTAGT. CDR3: CASSVRGFSGANVLTF. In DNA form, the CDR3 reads TGTGCCAGCAGTGTCAGGGGGTTCTCTGGGGCCAACGTCCTGACTTTC.

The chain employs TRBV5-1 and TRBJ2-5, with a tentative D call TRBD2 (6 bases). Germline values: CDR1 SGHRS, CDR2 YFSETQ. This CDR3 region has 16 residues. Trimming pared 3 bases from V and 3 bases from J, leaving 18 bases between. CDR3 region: CASSSEPGREKETQYF. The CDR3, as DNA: TGCGCCAGCAGCTCAGAACCGGGACGGGAGAAAGAGACCCAGTACTTC.

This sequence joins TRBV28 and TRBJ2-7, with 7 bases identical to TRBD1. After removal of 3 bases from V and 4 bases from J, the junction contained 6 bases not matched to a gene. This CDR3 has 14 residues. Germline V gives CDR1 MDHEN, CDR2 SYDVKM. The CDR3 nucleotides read TGTGCCAGCAGTTTTAGGGACAGCGCATACGAGCAGTACTTC. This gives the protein CASSFRDSAYEQYF.

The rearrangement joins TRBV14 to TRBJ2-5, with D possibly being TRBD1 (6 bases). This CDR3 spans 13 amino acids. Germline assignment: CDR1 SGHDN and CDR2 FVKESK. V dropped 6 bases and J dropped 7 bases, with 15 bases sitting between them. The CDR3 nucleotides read TGTGCCAGCAGTTACACAGGGACGGGGACCCAGTACTTC. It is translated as CASSYTGTGTQYF.

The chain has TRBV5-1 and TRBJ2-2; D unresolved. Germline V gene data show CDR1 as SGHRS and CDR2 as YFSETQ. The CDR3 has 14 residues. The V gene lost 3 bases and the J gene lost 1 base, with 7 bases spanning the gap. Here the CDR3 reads CASSSQKNTGELFF. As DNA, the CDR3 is TGCGCCAGCAGCTCCCAAAAGAACACCGGGGAGCTGTTTTTT.

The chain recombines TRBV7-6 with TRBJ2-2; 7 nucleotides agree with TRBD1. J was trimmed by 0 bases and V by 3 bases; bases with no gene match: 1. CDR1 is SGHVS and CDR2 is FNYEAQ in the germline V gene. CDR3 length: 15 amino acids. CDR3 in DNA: TGTGCCAGCAGCTTCGGGACAGCGAACACCGGGGAGCTGTTTTTT. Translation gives CASSFGTANTGELFF. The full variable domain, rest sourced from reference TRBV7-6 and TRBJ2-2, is GAGVSQSPRYKVTKRGQDVALRCDPISGHVSLYWYRQALGQGPEFLTYFNYEAQQDKSGLPNDRFSAERPEGSISTLTIQRTEQRDSAMYRCASSFGTANTGELFFGEGSRLTVL.

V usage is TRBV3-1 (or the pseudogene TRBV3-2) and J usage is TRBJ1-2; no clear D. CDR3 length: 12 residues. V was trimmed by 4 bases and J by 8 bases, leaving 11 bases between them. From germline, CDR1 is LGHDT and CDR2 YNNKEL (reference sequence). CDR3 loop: CASSPFGEGYTF. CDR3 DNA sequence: TGTGCCAGCAGCCCCTTCGGGGAGGGCTACACCTTC.

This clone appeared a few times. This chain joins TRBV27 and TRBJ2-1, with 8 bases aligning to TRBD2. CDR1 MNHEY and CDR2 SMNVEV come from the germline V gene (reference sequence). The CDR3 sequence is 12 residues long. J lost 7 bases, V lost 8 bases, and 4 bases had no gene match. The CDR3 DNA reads TGTGCCAGCTCGGGGACTAGTAATGAGCAGTTCTTC. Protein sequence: CASSGTSNEQFF.

Here the CDR3 DNA reads TGTGCCAGCAGCTTGGCCTCTAGCTGGGGAGAGACCCAGTACTTC. Amino acid sequence: CASSLASSWGETQYF. V is TRBV5-6 and J is TRBJ2-5, with TRBD2 as a possible D gene (5 bases). This CDR3 is 15 amino acids long. Germline CDR1 and CDR2: SGHDT and YYEEEE. Between the trimmed V and J ends, which lost 0 bases and 4 bases, there was a span of 13 bases.

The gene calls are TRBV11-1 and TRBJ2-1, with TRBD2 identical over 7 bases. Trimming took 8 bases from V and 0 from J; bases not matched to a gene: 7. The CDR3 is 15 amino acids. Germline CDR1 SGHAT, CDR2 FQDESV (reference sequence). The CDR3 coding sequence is TGTGCCAGCGCTGCAGGCGGGAGCTCCTACAATGAGCAGTTCTTC. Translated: CASAAGGSSYNEQFF.

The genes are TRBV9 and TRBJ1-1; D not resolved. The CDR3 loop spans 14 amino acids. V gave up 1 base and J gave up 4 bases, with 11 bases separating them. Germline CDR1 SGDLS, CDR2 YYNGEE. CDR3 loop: CASSVRPGSTEAFF. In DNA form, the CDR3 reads TGTGCCAGCAGCGTAAGGCCAGGAAGCACTGAAGCTTTCTTT.

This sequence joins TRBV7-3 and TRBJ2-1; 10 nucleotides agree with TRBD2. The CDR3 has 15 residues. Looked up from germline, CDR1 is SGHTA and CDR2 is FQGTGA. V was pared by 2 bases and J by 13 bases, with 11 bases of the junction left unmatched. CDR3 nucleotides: TGTGCCAGCAGCTTAGCTAGCGGGAGATACACCCCACAGTTCTTC. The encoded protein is CASSLASGRYTPQFF.